This T cell receptor (beta chain) was identified in a study of T-cell reconstitution after alpha-beta-depleted transplantation in children. Unique molecular identifiers were incorporated during preparation of the TCRbeta library. MiXCR, applied by TCRdb to the PCR reads, yields one record per CDR3 protein. Here the sample spans about 500,000 distinct CDR3 sequences, 32% being singletons. The V segment lost 1 base and the J segment 4 bases; nucleotides outside the gene matches: 4. This CDR3 has 16 residues. Germline CDR1 is SGHAT and CDR2 is FQNNGV. The V and J genes are TRBV11-2 and TRBJ2-2; 9 nucleotides agree with TRBD1. Specimen: PBMCs from the stem cell graft donor, collected from the stem cell graft. The TCR originated in a human donor who donated a stem cell graft to a child with aplastic anemia. CDR3 region: CASSLVGTGRTGELFF. CDR3 coding DNA: TGTGCCAGCAGCTTAGTTGGGACAGGGCGCACCGGGGAGCTGTTTTTT.